These 2 T cell receptor beta chains share one sample of origin, sequenced in a study of cytomegalovirus exposure and HLA in healthy donors. PCR was performed using 60 Vbeta and 13 Jbeta primers. Profiled with immunoSEQ multiplex PCR; TCRdb holds only in-frame clones, not every one. The sample holds fewer than 200,000 clones, around 84% seen once. The source material was PBMCs. These receptors all stem from a man aged 30 to 45 in good health and CMV-seropositive.

This rearrangement joins TRBV7-9 to TRBJ2-3; tentative D call: TRBD1 (5 bases). Deletions cut 1 base from V and 2 bases from J, with 10 bases between. Germline loops: CDR1 SEHNR, CDR2 FQNEAQ (reference sequence). The CDR3 is made up of 15 amino acids. The CDR3 region is CASSLGAGITDTQYF. CDR3 coding DNA: TGTGCCAGCAGCTTAGGGGCAGGGATCACAGATACGCAGTATTTT.

This clone was seen once. The chain combines TRBV30 with TRBJ1-1, with 7 bases that match TRBD1. V lost 7 bases and J lost 3; bases outside the gene matches: 8. The CDR3 is made up of 13 amino acids. Germline lookup yields CDR1 GTSNPN and CDR2 SVGIG (reference sequence). The CDR3 region has the DNA TGTGCCTTCCGGACAGGCCTATACACTGAAGCTTTCTTT. Amino acids: CAFRTGLYTEAFF.